The 14 T cell receptor beta chains below come from one sample, sequenced in a study of blood T cell repertoires in COVID-19 (dated by TCRdb to 2020 to 2021). The library was generated by the immunoSEQ multiplex PCR assay. Entries here come from immuneACCESS through TCRdb and include only in-frame sequences with V and J called. Some clones fail to appear in such tables; in the studies checked, an unresolved V gene covers under half of the shortfall, and the cause of the remainder is unknown. The sample table records about 83,000 clones; roughly 82% of these occur just once. The top ten constitute around 7.8% of the sample. The sequenced sample consisted of peripheral blood. All receptors come from a man aged 45-65 years with active COVID-19.

The V call is TRBV24-1, the J call TRBJ2-5, with 9 nucleotides matching TRBD2. The CDR3 totals 19 residues. Trimming removed 3 bases from V and 4 bases from J; junction bases left unmatched: 17. CDR1 KGHDR and CDR2 SFDVKD come from the germline V gene. The DNA for the CDR3 is TGTGCCACCAGTGATCCCTCCCCTAAGCGGGGGGCGTTTCGAGAGACCCAGTACTTC. Amino acid sequence: CATSDPSPKRGAFRETQYF.

This chain links TRBV7-2 with TRBJ2-3, with 9 bases matching TRBD2. Per germline, CDR1 SGHTA and CDR2 FQGNSA. J was trimmed by 2 bases and V by 0 bases; bases with no gene match: 9. The CDR3 covers 18 residues. In DNA, the CDR3 is TGTGCCAGCAGCTTAGCGTTAGGCCTAGCGGGGCACACAGATACGCAGTATTTT. It specifies CASSLALGLAGHTDTQYF.

The chain carries TRBV9 and TRBJ2-1; D unclear. The CDR3 covers 13 residues. Deletions cut 0 bases from V and 6 bases from J, with 7 bases between. Germline-derived CDR1 and CDR2 are SGDLS and YYNGEE. The CDR3 nucleotides are TGTGCCAGCAGCGTAGACATCCTCAATGAGCAGTTCTTC. This translates into CASSVDILNEQFF.

Concerning this clone: The junction departs from germline at one end; a sequencing error may be responsible. The V gene is TRBV12-5, the J gene TRBJ2-2, with D possibly TRBD2 on 5 matching bases. Germline lookup yields CDR1 LGHNT and CDR2 FRNRAP. The CDR3 spans 16 residues. As DNA, the CDR3 is TGTGCTAGTGGCTTGGTAAAGGGCGAGGGAACCGGGGAGCTGTTTTTT. Protein: CASGLVKGEGTGELFF.

The rearrangement uses TRBV3-1 (or the pseudogene TRBV3-2) and TRBJ2-1, with TRBD2 identical over 10 bases. This CDR3 is built from 16 residues. Trimming at V came to 5 bases and at J to 12 bases, leaving 16 bases not matched to a gene. Germline CDR1 is LGHDT and CDR2 is YNNKEL (reference sequence). This CDR3 is CASSSAALAGPHGQFF. The CDR3 nucleotides are TGTGCCAGCAGCTCTGCGGCACTAGCGGGACCTCATGGGCAGTTCTTC.

The rearrangement uses TRBV4-3 and TRBJ1-3, with D hard to call. V lost 1 base and J lost 4, with 14 bases in between. CDR1 is LGHNA, CDR2 YSLEER, per germline. The CDR3 runs 16 residues. The CDR3 region has the DNA TGCGCCAGCAGCCAAGGGCGGCGGGGAGCCGGAAACACCATATATTTT. Its translation is CASSQGRRGAGNTIYF.

The chain recombines TRBV29-1 with TRBJ2-7; 9 nucleotides line up with TRBD1. From germline, CDR1 is SQVTM and CDR2 ANQGSEA. The V and J ends lost 6 bases and 0 bases, in that order; junction bases with no gene match: 6. The CDR3 is 14 residues long. The CDR3 coding sequence is TGCAGCGTGGCCGGGACAGGGAGCTCCTACGAGCAGTACTTC. As protein: CSVAGTGSSYEQYF.

The chain joins TRBV14 to TRBJ2-3, with 11 bases fitting TRBD2. Germline trimming cut 2 bases from V and 6 bases from J; bases unmatched to any gene: 4. The CDR3 is 15 amino acids. CDR1 and CDR2 (germline): SGHDN, FVKESK. CDR3 sequence reads: CASSQTSGRVDTQYF. The CDR3 bases are TGTGCCAGCAGCCAAACTAGCGGGAGAGTGGATACGCAGTATTTT.

The chain links TRBV30 to TRBJ1-1; TRBD1 aligns across 8 bases. The CDR3 length is 13 residues. Germline loops: CDR1 GTSNPN, CDR2 SVGIG (reference sequence). With 3 bases clipped from V and 4 bases from J, the junction kept 4 bases outside the gene matches. The CDR3 nucleotides are TGTGCCTGGAGCGCTACAGGGGGCACTGAAGCTTTCTTT. It specifies CAWSATGGTEAFF.

V is TRBV19 and J is TRBJ2-7; TRBD2 matches at 10 bases. Per the germline V gene, CDR1 is LNHDA and CDR2 is SQIVND (reference sequence). V lost 5 bases and J lost 4; bases outside the gene matches: 11. The CDR3 extends over 16 amino acids. CDR3 loop: CASSPSRTSGGYEQYF. The DNA for the CDR3 is TGTGCCAGTAGTCCGTCCCGGACTAGCGGAGGATACGAGCAGTACTTC.

The chain couples TRBV29-1 to TRBJ1-1, with D perhaps matching TRBD1 (6 bases). This CDR3 region has 12 residues. In germline, CDR1 is SQVTM, CDR2 ANQGSEA. With 7 bases removed from V and 9 bases from J, the gap between germline ends came to 18 bases. CDR3 residues: CSGTRGGQKAFF. The DNA of the CDR3 is TGCAGCGGGACTCGGGGGGGGCAGAAAGCTTTCTTT.

The genes are TRBV6-2 or TRBV6-3 and TRBJ1-6; TRBD1 agrees at 7 bases. The V gene's germline CDR1 is MNHEY and CDR2 SVGEGT. The length of the CDR3 is 17 residues. After removal of 4 bases from V and 0 bases from J, the junction contained 6 bases not matched to a gene. CDR3 DNA sequence: TGTGCCAGCAGTTCTTCTACAGGGGCCTCCTATAATTCACCCCTCCACTTT. Amino acids: CASSSSTGASYNSPLHF.

This CDR3 is CASRDLQGRTEAFF. The CDR3 bases are TGTGCCAGCAGGGATCTACAGGGAAGAACTGAAGCTTTCTTT. The chain employs TRBV6-5 and TRBJ1-1, with a weak D call TRBD1 (6 bases). The CDR3 covers 14 residues. V gave up 6 bases and J gave up 5 bases, with 16 bases separating them. The germline V gene has CDR1 MNHEY and CDR2 SVGAGI.

This clone was seen once. The chain combines TRBV4-1 with TRBJ2-3; 9 bases line up with TRBD2. The CDR3 has 16 residues. Per the germline V gene, CDR1 is MGHRA and CDR2 is YSYEKL. V dropped 1 base and J dropped 2; count of bases not matched to a gene: 4. CDR3 sequence reads: CASSQGLAGPTDTQYF. The CDR3 DNA follows: TGCGCCAGCAGCCAAGGGCTAGCGGGGCCCACAGATACGCAGTATTTT.